This T cell receptor (beta chain) was sequenced during a study of blood T cell repertoires in COVID-19. Overall study context: Some COVID-19 samples were acute and others convalescent; all came from the United States, Italy and Spain.

The data were produced by immunoSEQ multiplex PCR, yet TCRdb's version contains in-frame clones alone and is incomplete. The sample yields tens of thousands of clones, 88% seen once. The CDR3 sequence is 16 residues long. Trimming at V came to 4 bases and at J to 8 bases, leaving 12 bases not matched to a gene. Per germline, CDR1 SGHKS and CDR2 YYEKEE (reference sequence). This TCR was recovered from a woman older than 75 with active COVID-19. The sample taken for sequencing was peripheral blood. The chain is built from TRBV5-5 and TRBJ2-1, with 10 bases fitting TRBD2. The CDR3 DNA reads TGTGCCAGCAGCCCCGGTCTAGCGGGAGTTTCCGATGAGCAGTTCTTC. It encodes CASSPGLAGVSDEQFF.